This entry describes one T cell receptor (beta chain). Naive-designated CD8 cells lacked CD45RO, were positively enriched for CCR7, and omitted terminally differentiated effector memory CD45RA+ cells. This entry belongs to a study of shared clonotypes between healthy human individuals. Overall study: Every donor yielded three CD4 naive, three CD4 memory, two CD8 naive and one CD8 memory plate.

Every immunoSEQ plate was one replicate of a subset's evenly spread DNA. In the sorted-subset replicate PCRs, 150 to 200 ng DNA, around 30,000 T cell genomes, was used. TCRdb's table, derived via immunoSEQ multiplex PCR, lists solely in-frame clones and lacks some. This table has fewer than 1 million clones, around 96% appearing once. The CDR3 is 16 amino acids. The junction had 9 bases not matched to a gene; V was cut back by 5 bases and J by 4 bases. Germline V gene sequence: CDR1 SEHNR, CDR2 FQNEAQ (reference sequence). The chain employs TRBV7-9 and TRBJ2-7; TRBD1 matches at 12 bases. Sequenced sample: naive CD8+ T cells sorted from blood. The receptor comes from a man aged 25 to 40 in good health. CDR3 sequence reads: CASSLGMGQGAYEQYF. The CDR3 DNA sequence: TGTGCCAGCAGCCTAGGGATGGGACAGGGGGCATACGAGCAGTACTTC.